The sequence of this T cell receptor (beta chain) was determined in a study of identical twins (dated by TCRdb to 2015 to 2016). Broadly, across the study: To test whether fetal clonotypes persist, the study used deep sequencing on TCR alpha and beta repertoires from monozygotic twins, unrelated adults of various ages, and cord blood. Replicate twin experiments were performed at different times using different library preparation protocols to rule out contamination. Study-wide findings and limitations: In beta out-of-frame sequences, excess twin sharing was weaker, because having fewer shared sequences lowered the signal-to-noise ratio. Conclusions relied on cross-sectional statistical analysis, since the same donors could not be followed over many years. Zero-insertion analyses could be partly confounded by invariant T cells such as MAIT and iNKT, though diverse VJ usage argued against such confounding for most clonotypes. Recombination models systematically underestimated out-of-frame TCR alpha sharing in monozygotic twins but agreed with sharing between unrelated individuals. Compared with coincidental sharing between unrelated individuals, out-of-frame TCR alpha sequences shared between twins had an excess of sequences with low generation probability. Abundant cord blood beta clonotypes carried fewer insertions; young adult naive repertoires showed a weaker similar trend, while memory repertoires showed none.

Every donor in the study was a healthy Caucasian. The twin cohort consisted of three pairs of female monozygotic twins, all aged roughly 18 to 29 years. CD4+ and CD8+ T cell populations were isolated with positive isolation kits from Invitrogen. On this clonotype: No cognate antigen has been identified for it. Base quality data are lacking; no much larger clone is found one base away.

The library was generated by 5' RACE. Sequencing used an Illumina HiSeq 2000. Template switching introduced a universal primer binding site; the final cDNA contained a unique molecular identifier, enabling accurate counting of TCR cDNA molecules. First-strand cDNA for TCR alpha and beta chains was synthesized from specific primers in the conserved constant-segment region. Each cDNA library was double barcoded, with a SMART-Mk sample barcode plus Illumina barcodes, to control for contamination. TruSeq adapter sequences and Illumina sample barcodes were added in two successive PCR steps. TCR alpha and beta cDNA libraries were sequenced on the Illumina HiSeq platform with custom primers. In the original analysis: Unique molecular identifiers were extracted from raw reads with MiGEC, and CDR3 positions were determined with MiXCR. For each individual, recombination models were inferred using an EM algorithm with the repgenHMM and IGoR tools. Shared clonotypes were analyzed with the tcR package in R, and sharing was normalized by the product of cloneset sizes. To study raw recombination without the effects of thymic and clonal selection, out-of-frame nonproductive sequences were analyzed. In-frame beta chains were kept once TCRdb had trimmed the public reads at Q25 with fastp and called clones with MiXCR. When rows share a CDR3 protein, they turn into one entry using the most common DNA and genes. These V and J calls are TCRdb output, not the study's own analysis. For this sample the table gives 200,000 to 250,000 distinct CDR3 sequences, of which 6% to 8% were detected only once. About 5.8% of the sample comes from the top ten.

V and J lose 5 bases and 1 base, and a span of 13 bases separates them. The germline V gene yields SGHVS for CDR1 and FNYEAQ for CDR2. Inclusive of the bounding cysteine and phenylalanine, the CDR3 is 15 residues long. Of the read, only the CDR3 DNA is kept; its 45 bases are in frame from base 1. Separately, the same data were catalogued under a study of yellow fever vaccine responses in identical twins. Looking at the second paper: The T cell response to vaccination in identical twins was reported by the authors to appear partly convergent and partly personalized. The study precisely tracked vaccine-responding T cell clones in identical twins.

The sequence was collected from a woman aged 18-29 years in good health. The sequence joins TRBV7-6 to TRBJ2-3, with no reliable assignment of the D segment. The sequenced material came from CD8+ T cells sorted from blood. Read as DNA, the sequence is TGTGCCAGCAGCCCGGCCGGAGTTGGCACAGATACGCAGTATTTT. Its translation is CASSPAGVGTDTQYF.